This is a list of T cell receptor beta chains from one sample in a study of blood T cells in healthy people across ages. TCRdb reprocessed the 5' RACE reads via MiXCR and lists one record per CDR3 protein. The sample carries roughly 1.9 million distinct CDR3 sequences, 35% to 50% recorded once. The sequenced sample consisted of blood. The source is a human donor in good health. Both conserved end residues are part of each CDR3. A D gene is named only where the DNA matches it firmly. Some rows have no size entry. The others give once, few or many, or a class for an expanded clone.

NA | few | TRBJ2-5 | TRBV11-1 | TGTGCCAGCAGCTTAACATTGGGCTTAGGGAAGGAGACCCAGTACTTC | CASSLTLGLGKETQYF
NA | NA | TRBJ2-5 | TRBV3-1 | TGTGCCAGCAGCCAAGATTCAGGGGTTCAAGAGACCCAGTACTTC | CASSQDSGVQETQYF
NA | NA | TRBJ2-5 | TRBV20-1 | TGCAGCGCTCCCGAGAGTAGCGGCATGGAGACCCAGTACTTC | CSAPESSGMETQYF
NA | NA | TRBJ2-7 | TRBV12-3/TRBV12-4 | TGTGCCAGCAGTCCTCCCCATACCAATGAGCAGTACTTC | CASSPPHTNEQYF
NA | NA | TRBJ1-6 | TRBV6-5 | TGTGCCAGCAGCCGCCACCGACGGAAGGATTCACCCCTCCACTTT | CASSRHRRKDSPLHF
NA | NA | TRBJ2-7 | TRBV20-1 | TGCTCCCCAGACAGGAGATACGAGCAGTACTTC | CSPDRRYEQYF
NA | NA | TRBJ2-3 | TRBV4-1 | TGCGCCAGCAGCCAAGAAGAGACAGGATACACAGATACGCAGTATTTT | CASSQEETGYTDTQYF
TRBD1 | few | TRBJ1-2 | TRBV5-1 | TGCGCCAGCAGCCCACAGGGGACTACTAACTATGGCTACACCTTC | CASSPQGTTNYGYTF
NA | NA | TRBJ1-5 | TRBV6-5 | TGTGCCAGCAGTTACTCGATAGGAAACAATCAGCCCCAGCATTTT | CASSYSIGNNQPQHF
NA | NA | TRBJ2-5 | TRBV2 | TGTGCCAGCAGTGTAATGGCATCGATCCAAGAGACCCAGTACTTC | CASSVMASIQETQYF
NA | few | TRBJ1-2 | TRBV5-1 | TGCGCCAGCAGCTTGGCGGGAATTTCTAACTATGGCTACACCTTC | CASSLAGISNYGYTF
NA | NA | TRBJ1-2 | TRBV7-2 | TGTGCCAGCAGCCTTGAGGGAGGCAAAAGGGACTATGGCTACACCTTC | CASSLEGGKRDYGYTF
TRBD2 | few | TRBJ2-5 | TRBV4-3 | TGCGCCAGCGGCCAAGAAAGAGCGGGGGTCCAAGAGACCCAGTACTTC | CASGQERAGVQETQYF
NA | few | TRBJ2-7 | TRBV6-5 | TGTGCCAGCGTTTCGTCCTCCTACGAGCAGTACTTC | CASVSSSYEQYF
NA | NA | TRBJ1-5 | TRBV6-1 | TGTGCCAGCAGCGAATCTGGGGGGAGCAATCAGCCCCAGCATTTT | CASSESGGSNQPQHF
NA | NA | TRBJ2-7 | TRBV29-1 | TGCAGCGTCATAAACAGGCTGCCCTCTTACGAGCAGTACTTC | CSVINRLPSYEQYF
TRBD1 | NA | TRBJ2-1 | TRBV6-1 | TGTGCCAGCAACTTCGGGACAGGGGGCCAGAATGAGCAGTTCTTC | CASNFGTGGQNEQFF
TRBD2 | NA | TRBJ2-7 | TRBV4-1 | TGCGCCAGCAGCCAAGAGGAGCGGGGTAACCCCTACGAGCAGTACTTC | CASSQEERGNPYEQYF
NA | NA | TRBJ1-4 | TRBV7-2 | TGTGCCAGCAGTCCGGGGGGAGGGGCTCGAGAAAAACTGTTTTTT | CASSPGGGAREKLFF
NA | NA | TRBJ1-5 | TRBV10-3 | TGTGCCATCAGTGAGTCCAGGGGCCCCAGCAATCAGCCCCAGCATTTT | CAISESRGPSNQPQHF
NA | NA | TRBJ1-1 | TRBV12-3/TRBV12-4 | TGTGCCAGCAGTTTCACGACAGGCGCCCGGCCGGTACGTGAGAACACTGAAGCTTTCTTT | CASSFTTGARPVRENTEAFF
TRBD2 | NA | TRBJ2-1 | TRBV24-1 | TGTGCCACCAGTGACCCCTTAGCGGGGAAGAGCTCCTACAATGAGCAGTTCTTC | CATSDPLAGKSSYNEQFF
NA | NA | TRBJ1-2 | TRBV28 | TGTGTCAGCAGCTTAGGCGACAGCTGTGGCTACACCTTC | CVSSLGDSCGYTF
NA | NA | TRBJ2-6 | TRBV21-1 | TGTGCCAGCAGCAAAGCGATGGGGGAATCTGGGGCCAACGTCCTGACTTTC | CASSKAMGESGANVLTF
NA | few | TRBJ1-4 | TRBV5-6 | TGTGCCAGCAGCACGGGGGGGGCCAGTGAAAAACTGTTTTTT | CASSTGGASEKLFF
NA | few | TRBJ2-5 | TRBV4-1 | TGCGCCAGCAGCCAACCGCAGGATCAAGAGACCCAGTACTTC | CASSQPQDQETQYF
NA | NA | TRBJ2-1 | TRBV20-1 | TGCAGTGCTAGAGGGGCGGACTGGAGCTCCTACAATGAGCAGTTCTTC | CSARGADWSSYNEQFF
NA | NA | TRBJ2-6 | TRBV15 | TGTGCCACCAGCAGAGGGTTGGCAGAGGGGGCCAACGTCCTGACTTTC | CATSRGLAEGANVLTF
NA | medium-sized | TRBJ1-1 | TRBV6-2/TRBV6-3 | TGTGCCAGCGGTGCGAGGGAGAACACTGAAGCTTTCTTT | CASGARENTEAFF
NA | NA | TRBJ1-3 | TRBV9 | TGTGCCAGCAGTATACAGGGCAGCTCTGGAAACACCATATATTTT | CASSIQGSSGNTIYF
NA | NA | TRBJ2-7 | TRBV20-1 | TGCAGTGCTAGAGATGGAAGCGGGCAAAGCTCCTACGAGCAGTACTTC | CSARDGSGQSSYEQYF
TRBD2 | many | TRBJ2-3 | TRBV24-1 | TGTGCCACCAGTGACCCTAGCGGTAGCACAGATACGCAGTATTTT | CATSDPSGSTDTQYF
NA | few | TRBJ2-7 | TRBV10-3 | TGTGCCATCAGTGTTCTTGGAGACGAGCAGTACTTC | CAISVLGDEQYF
NA | NA | TRBJ2-3 | TRBV29-1 | TGCAGCGGTGAAGATCTAGTCAGGGCTGCAGATACGCAGTATTTT | CSGEDLVRAADTQYF
NA | NA | TRBJ2-6 | TRBV7-2 | TGTGCCAGCAGCTGGACAGACATAAGTGGGGCCAACGTCCTGACTTTC | CASSWTDISGANVLTF
NA | few | TRBJ2-7 | TRBV27 | TGTGCCAGCAGTTCAGGACCAGGGACCTACGAGCAGTACTTC | CASSSGPGTYEQYF
NA | NA | TRBJ1-6 | TRBV2 | TGTGCCAGCAGTGAAGCAACCGGGACGGGGGTTAAAGTCCTCCACTTT | CASSEATGTGVKVLHF
TRBD2 | NA | TRBJ2-5 | TRBV3-1 | TGTGCCAGCACCGCCCCGGGACTAGCGGGGGGATTACCGGAAGAGACCCAGTACTTC | CASTAPGLAGGLPEETQYF
TRBD1 | NA | TRBJ1-1 | TRBV7-3 | TGTGCCAGCAGCCTACAGGGGGATGGTAGTGAAGCTTTCTTT | CASSLQGDGSEAFF
NA | few | TRBJ2-6 | TRBV7-8 | TGTGCCAGCAGTGCTTTGATCTCTGGGGCCAACGTCCTGACTTTC | CASSALISGANVLTF
NA | NA | TRBJ2-3 | TRBV20-1 | TGCAGTGCTAGTGGTTTGAGTCGGGGGTCGGGCACAGATACGCAGTATTTT | CSASGLSRGSGTDTQYF
NA | NA | TRBJ1-3 | TRBV29-1 | TGCAGCGTCCGGGACATTGGAAACACCATATATTTT | CSVRDIGNTIYF
NA | NA | TRBJ1-5 | TRBV12-5 | TGTGCTAGTGGTTTACGGGTGAATCAGCCCCAGCATTTT | CASGLRVNQPQHF
NA | NA | TRBJ1-2 | TRBV29-1 | TGCAGCGTTGACTTTTCGGGGGCCTATGGCTACACCTTC | CSVDFSGAYGYTF
NA | few | TRBJ2-7 | TRBV7-6 | TGTGCCAGCAGCTTAGTGTGGCACAACGCCTACGAGCAGTACTTC | CASSLVWHNAYEQYF
NA | few | TRBJ2-2 | TRBV6-4 | TGTGCCAGCAGTGACTCGATACCCGGGGAGCTGTTTTTT | CASSDSIPGELFF
NA | once | TRBJ1-1 | TRBV7-8 | TGTGCCAGCAGCTTAGTTGGATCGGCAGCTTCCACTGAAGCTTTCTTT | CASSLVGSAASTEAFF
TRBD1 | NA | TRBJ1-1 | TRBV29-1 | TGCAGCGGGGGACAGGGTCCTTCTGAAGCTTTCTTT | CSGGQGPSEAFF
NA | NA | TRBJ2-3 | TRBV5-7 | TGTGCCAGCAGCTTGACCCAGGGGAGGTTAACAGATACGCAGTATTTT | CASSLTQGRLTDTQYF
NA | NA | TRBJ2-1 | TRBV6-2/TRBV6-3 | TGTGCCAGCAACCCAGGGGTGGACGTGGAGCAGTTCTTC | CASNPGVDVEQFF
NA | few | TRBJ2-5 | TRBV6-5 | TGTGCCAGCAGTTACTCCGGGGGAACTGAGACCCAGTACTTC | CASSYSGGTETQYF
NA | many | TRBJ2-7 | TRBV7-2 | TGTGCCAGCAGCTTCAATCAGGGTTTGGGTGAGCAGTACTTC | CASSFNQGLGEQYF
NA | NA | TRBJ2-1 | TRBV7-2 | TGTGCCAGCAGCTTAGTCCGTCAGGTTAACAATGAGCAGTTCTTC | CASSLVRQVNNEQFF
NA | few | TRBJ1-1 | TRBV12-3/TRBV12-4 | TGTGCCAGCAGTTTACCCCTCGGGGCAGGAGGGAACACTGAAGCTTTCTTT | CASSLPLGAGGNTEAFF